The clone carrying this T cell receptor beta chain was seen at least ten times. Its specificity is not known. The CDR3 is 18 residues long. Germline CDR1 and CDR2: SGHVS and FQNEAQ. The ends were cut back, 1 base at V and 5 bases at J, with 21 bases in the middle. From the reads, TCRdb called clonotypes with MiXCR, one entry per CDR3 protein. The repertoire holds around 900,000 distinct CDR3 sequences, around 32% seen once, with roughly 13% in the top ten. These data come from a study of T cell repertoires in cytomegalovirus infection. Overall study: The authors relied on CMV epitopes, both recently identified HLA-C-restricted and well-studied HLA-B-restricted. CMV infection and matching HLA type were both indicated by public TCR beta signatures.

Study-level points and caveats: HLA-C-restricted, CMV-specific TCR beta clonotypes were dominant ex vivo. The cumulative frequency of public TCR beta families identified carriers of CMV plus the relevant HLA.

The chain recombines TRBV7-8 with TRBJ2-1; perhaps TRBD1 as D (5 bases). This specimen was cultured CD8+ T cells from PBMCs, taken from culture after CMV antigen stimulation. This receptor was obtained from a human donor in good health (CMV status not recorded). Some clones in this sample may be carry-over from other donors' samples. CDR3 in DNA: TGTGCCAGCAGCTTAGTGGTATTGGGAAAATCAGGGCACAATGAGCAGTTCTTC. This sequence encodes CASSLVVLGKSGHNEQFF.